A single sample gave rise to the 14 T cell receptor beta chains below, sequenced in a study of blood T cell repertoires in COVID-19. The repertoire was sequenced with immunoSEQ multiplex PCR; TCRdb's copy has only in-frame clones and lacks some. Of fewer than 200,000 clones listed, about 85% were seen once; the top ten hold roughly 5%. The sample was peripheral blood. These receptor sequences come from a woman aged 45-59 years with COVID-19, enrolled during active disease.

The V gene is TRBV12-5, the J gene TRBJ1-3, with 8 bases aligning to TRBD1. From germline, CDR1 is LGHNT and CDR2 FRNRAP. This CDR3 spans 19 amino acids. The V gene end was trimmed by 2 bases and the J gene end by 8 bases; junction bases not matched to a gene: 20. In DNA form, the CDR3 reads TGTGCTAGTGGTTTGCCAACAGGGGGGCATGAGGACAAGGGTCACACCATATATTTT. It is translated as CASGLPTGGHEDKGHTIYF. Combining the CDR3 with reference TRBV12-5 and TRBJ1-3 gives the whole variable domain DARVTQTPRHKVTEMGQEVTMRCQPILGHNTVFWYRQTMMQGLELLAYFRNRAPLDDSGMPKDRFSAEMPDATLATLKIQPSEPRDSAVYFCASGLPTGGHEDKGHTIYFGEGSWLTVV.

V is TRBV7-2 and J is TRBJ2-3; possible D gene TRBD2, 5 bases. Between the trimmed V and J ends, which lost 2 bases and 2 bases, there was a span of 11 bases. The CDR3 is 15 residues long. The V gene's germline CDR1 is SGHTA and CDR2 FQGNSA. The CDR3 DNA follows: TGTGCCAGCAGCTTAAGCGGTGCCTTCACAGATACGCAGTATTTT. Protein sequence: CASSLSGAFTDTQYF.

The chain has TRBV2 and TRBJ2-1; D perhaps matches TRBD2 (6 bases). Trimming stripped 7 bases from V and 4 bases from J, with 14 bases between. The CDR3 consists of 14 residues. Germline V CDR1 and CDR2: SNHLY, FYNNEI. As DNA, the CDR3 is TGTGCCAGCACTCGGCGGGACCAGTACAATGAGCAGTTCTTC. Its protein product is CASTRRDQYNEQFF. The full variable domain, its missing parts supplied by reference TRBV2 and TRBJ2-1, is EPEVTQTPSHQVTQMGQEVILRCVPISNHLYFYWYRQILGQKVEFLVSFYNNEISEKSEIFDDQFSVERPDGSNFTLKIRSTKLEDSAMYFCASTRRDQYNEQFFGPGTRLTVL.

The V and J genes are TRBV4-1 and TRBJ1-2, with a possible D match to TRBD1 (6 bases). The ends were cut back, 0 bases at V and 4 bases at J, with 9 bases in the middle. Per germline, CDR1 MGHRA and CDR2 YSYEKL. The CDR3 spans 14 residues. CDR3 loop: CASSQDPDSYGYTF. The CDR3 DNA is TGCGCCAGCAGCCAAGACCCGGACAGCTATGGCTACACCTTC.

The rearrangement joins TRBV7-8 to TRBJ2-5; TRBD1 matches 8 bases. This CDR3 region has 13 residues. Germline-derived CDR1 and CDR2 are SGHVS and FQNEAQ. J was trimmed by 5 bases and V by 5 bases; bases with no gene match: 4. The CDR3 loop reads CASSTDRVETQYF. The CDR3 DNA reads TGTGCCAGCAGCACGGACAGGGTGGAGACCCAGTACTTC.

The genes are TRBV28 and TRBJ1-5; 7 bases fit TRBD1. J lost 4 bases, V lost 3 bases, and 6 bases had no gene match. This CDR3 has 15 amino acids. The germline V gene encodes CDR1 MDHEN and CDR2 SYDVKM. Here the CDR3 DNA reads TGTGCCAGCAGTTTTTGGCAGGGGGGAAATCAGCCCCAGCATTTT. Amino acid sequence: CASSFWQGGNQPQHF.

The CDR3 DNA follows: TGTGCCAGCAGTTTGGAGACGTACGGAAACACCATATATTTT. It yields the protein CASSLETYGNTIYF. The V gene is TRBV6-5, the J gene TRBJ1-3; D is unresolved. The length of the CDR3 is 14 residues. Germline V lookup: CDR1 MNHEY, CDR2 SVGAGI. V was trimmed by 4 bases and J by 4 bases, leaving 11 bases between them.

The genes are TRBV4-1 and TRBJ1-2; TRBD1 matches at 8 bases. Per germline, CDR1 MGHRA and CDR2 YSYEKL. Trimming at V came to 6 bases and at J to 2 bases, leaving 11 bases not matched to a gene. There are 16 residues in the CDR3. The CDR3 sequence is CASSLQGGSINYGYTF. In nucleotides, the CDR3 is TGCGCCAGCAGTCTACAGGGGGGAAGCATAAACTATGGCTACACCTTC.

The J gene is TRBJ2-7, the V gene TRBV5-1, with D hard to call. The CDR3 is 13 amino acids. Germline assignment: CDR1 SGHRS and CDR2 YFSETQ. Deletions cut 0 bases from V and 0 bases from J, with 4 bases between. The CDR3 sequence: CASSLAVSYEQYF. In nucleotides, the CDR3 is TGCGCCAGCAGCTTGGCCGTCTCCTACGAGCAGTACTTC.

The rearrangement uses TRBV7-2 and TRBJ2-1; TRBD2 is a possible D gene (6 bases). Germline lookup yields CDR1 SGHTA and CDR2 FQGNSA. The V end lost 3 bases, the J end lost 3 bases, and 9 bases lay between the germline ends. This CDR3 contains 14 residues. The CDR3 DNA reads TGTGCCAGCAGCTTGGACTATTTCTACAATGAGCAGTTCTTC. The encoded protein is CASSLDYFYNEQFF.

The CDR3 sequence: CATSDFSRGVYVQYF. The CDR3 nucleotides read TGTGCCACCAGTGATTTTTCCAGGGGGGTTTATGTGCAGTATTTT. The V call is TRBV24-1, the J call TRBJ2-3; D perhaps matches TRBD1 (7 bases). CDR1 and CDR2 from the germline V gene are KGHDR and SFDVKD. V shed 1 base and J shed 11 bases, with 18 bases lying between them. The CDR3 is 15 amino acids.

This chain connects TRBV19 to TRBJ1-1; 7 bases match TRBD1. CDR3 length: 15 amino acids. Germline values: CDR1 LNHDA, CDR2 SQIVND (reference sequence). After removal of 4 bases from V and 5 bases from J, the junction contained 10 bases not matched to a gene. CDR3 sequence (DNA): TGTGCCAGTAGTACGGGGAAGGGGGCTGGGACTGAAGCTTTCTTT. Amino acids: CASSTGKGAGTEAFF.

This chain's CDR3 is CASSLGEGVVYGYTF. CDR3 coding DNA: TGCGCCAGCAGCTTGGGCGAGGGGGTGGTCTATGGCTACACCTTC. The chain is built from TRBV5-1 and TRBJ1-2, with D possibly matching TRBD1 (6 bases). The CDR3 covers 15 residues. Germline V CDR1 and CDR2: SGHRS, YFSETQ. Trimming cost V 0 bases and J 4 bases, with 13 bases left between them.

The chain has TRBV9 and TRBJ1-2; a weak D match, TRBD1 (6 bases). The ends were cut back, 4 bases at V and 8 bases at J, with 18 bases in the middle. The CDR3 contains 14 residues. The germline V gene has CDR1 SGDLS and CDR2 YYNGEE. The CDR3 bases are TGTGCCAGCAGCAAACCGACAGGCCCCGCGGGCTACACCTTC. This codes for CASSKPTGPAGYTF.